Shown below are 5 T cell receptor beta chains from a single sample sequenced in a study of cytomegalovirus exposure and HLA in healthy donors. PCR employed 60 Vbeta and 13 Jbeta primers. Only in-frame clones appear in the TCRdb table, and some are missing; sequencing was by immunoSEQ multiplex PCR. Of roughly 100,000 clones in the sample, over 70% were seen once. Sequenced sample: PBMCs. These receptors were collected from a man aged 25 to 40 in good health and CMV-seronegative.

The V and J genes are TRBV2 and TRBJ2-7; 9 nucleotides agree with TRBD2. V lost 6 bases and J lost 5; bases outside the gene matches: 11. Germline values: CDR1 SNHLY, CDR2 FYNNEI. This CDR3 is 15 amino acids long. CDR3 in DNA: TGTGCCAGCAGCCCGGGGGGAGCGGGGGGAGACGAGCAGTACTTC. This translates into CASSPGGAGGDEQYF. The full variable domain, with the rest looked up from reference TRBV2 and TRBJ2-7, is EPEVTQTPSHQVTQMGQEVILRCVPISNHLYFYWYRQILGQKVEFLVSFYNNEISEKSEIFDDQFSVERPDGSNFTLKIRSTKLEDSAMYFCASSPGGAGGDEQYFGPGTRLTVT.

The V and J genes are TRBV11-2 and TRBJ2-7; possible D gene TRBD1, 7 bases. Germline loops: CDR1 SGHAT, CDR2 FQNNGV. There are 14 residues in the CDR3. Trimming removed 5 bases at V and 1 base at J, with 12 bases between. The CDR3 DNA reads TGTGCCAGCAGCCCGGGGGACAGATCCTACGAGCAGTACTTC. Translated, it gives CASSPGDRSYEQYF.

This chain joins TRBV30 and TRBJ1-4; D uncertain. Germline CDR1 is GTSNPN and CDR2 is SVGIG (reference sequence). The CDR3 totals 13 residues. Trimming removed 0 bases at V and 8 bases at J, with 10 bases between. The CDR3 sequence is CAWSVSPGEKLFF. The CDR3, as DNA: TGTGCCTGGAGTGTAAGCCCGGGAGAAAAACTGTTTTTT. Filled out from reference TRBV30 and TRBJ1-4, the complete variable domain reads SQTIHQWPATLVQPVGSPLSLECTVEGTSNPNLYWYRQAAGRGLQLLFYSVGIGQISSEVPQNLSASRPQDRQFILSSKKLLLSDSGFYLCAWSVSPGEKLFFGSGTQLSVL.

V usage is TRBV5-8 and J usage is TRBJ2-1; 9 bases are shared with TRBD1. The CDR3 loop spans 16 amino acids. CDR1 SGHTS and CDR2 YDEGEE come from the germline V gene. The trim removed 2 bases at V and 8 bases at J, leaving 11 bases unmatched. The CDR3 protein is CASSLTPGQGFDEQFF. The CDR3 coding sequence is TGTGCCAGCAGCTTAACACCGGGACAGGGCTTTGATGAGCAGTTCTTC.

V is TRBV7-2 and J is TRBJ2-3; 8 bases line up with TRBD1. Germline values: CDR1 SGHTA, CDR2 FQGNSA. The CDR3 extends over 14 amino acids. Losses at the gene ends were 3 bases for V and 3 bases for J; bases not matched to a gene: 2. The CDR3 sequence: CASSFGTGTDTQYF. In DNA, the CDR3 is TGTGCCAGCAGCTTCGGGACAGGAACAGATACGCAGTATTTT. Variable domain in full (rest from reference TRBV7-2 and TRBJ2-3): GAGVSQSPSNKVTEKGKDVELRCDPISGHTALYWYRQSLGQGLEFLIYFQGNSAPDKSGLPSDRFSAERTGGSVSTLTIQRTQQEDSAVYLCASSFGTGTDTQYFGPGTRLTVL.